These 9 T cell receptor beta chains originate from one sample sequenced in a study of blood T cell repertoires in COVID-19 (dated by TCRdb to about 2020). Libraries were built with the immunoSEQ multiplex PCR assay. TCRdb's version of the immuneACCESS table is confined to in-frame rearrangements and falls short of the full clone set. An unresolved V gene accounts for under half of the shortfall where checked; the remainder is of unknown origin. In all, the sample holds 130,000 to 150,000 clones, and about four fifths of those were seen once. Clones ranked in the top ten supply approximately 3.4% of the sample. The sequencing sample was made of peripheral blood. The source is a man between 65 and 79 years old who had recovered from COVID-19.

The genes are TRBV18 and TRBJ2-2; D not certain. This CDR3 region has 12 residues. In germline, CDR1 is KGHSH, CDR2 LQKENI. V was pared by 2 bases and J by 5 bases, with 3 bases between. The CDR3 sequence: CASSPSTGELFF. CDR3 nucleotides: TGTGCCAGCTCACCATCGACCGGGGAGCTGTTTTTT.

This clone was counted a few times. The chain couples TRBV5-1 to TRBJ1-3, with TRBD1 as a possible D gene (6 bases). This CDR3 contains 16 residues. Between the trimmed V and J ends, which lost 4 bases and 1 base, there was a span of 15 bases. The V gene's germline CDR1 is SGHRS and CDR2 YFSETQ. CDR3 sequence reads: CASSIQGLKSGNTIYF. CDR3 in DNA: TGCGCCAGCAGCATACAGGGTCTGAAGTCTGGAAACACCATATATTTT.

This chain uses TRBV5-1 with TRBJ2-7; TRBD2 is a possible D gene (6 bases). Trimming took 1 base from V and 0 from J, leaving 11 bases between them. Looked up from germline, CDR1 is SGHRS and CDR2 is YFSETQ. CDR3 length equals 15 residues. CDR3 nucleotide sequence: TGCGCCAGCAGCTTGTCGGGACTTAGCTCCTACGAGCAGTACTTC. Its translation is CASSLSGLSSYEQYF.

The chain employs TRBV7-9 and TRBJ2-2; 9 bases are a match to TRBD2. The CDR3 sequence is 16 residues long. V trimming: 6 bases; J trimming: 1 base; junction bases outside the gene matches: 6. From germline, CDR1 is SEHNR and CDR2 FQNEAQ (reference sequence). CDR3: CASRQSGRLNTGELFF. Here the CDR3 DNA reads TGTGCCAGCAGGCAAAGCGGGAGGTTGAACACCGGGGAGCTGTTTTTT. Full variable domain (remainder filled in from reference TRBV7-9 and TRBJ2-2): DTGVSQNPRHKITKRGQNVTFRCDPISEHNRLYWYRQTLGQGPEFLTYFQNEAQLEKSRLLSDRFSAERPKGSFSTLEIQRTEQGDSAMYLCASRQSGRLNTGELFFGEGSRLTVL.

V and J are TRBV7-2 and TRBJ2-1; the match to TRBD2 covers 15 bases. The CDR3 totals 18 residues. CDR1 SGHTA and CDR2 FQGNSA come from the germline V gene. Trimming took 0 bases from V and 8 from J; bases not matched to a gene: 8. Written as DNA, the CDR3 is TGTGCCAGCAGCTTAGCCGGGACTAGCGGGAGGTTTTGGGATGAGCAGTTCTTC. Its protein is CASSLAGTSGRFWDEQFF. Drawing the rest from reference TRBV7-2 and TRBJ2-1, the complete variable domain is GAGVSQSPSNKVTEKGKDVELRCDPISGHTALYWYRQSLGQGLEFLIYFQGNSAPDKSGLPSDRFSAERTGGSVSTLTIQRTQQEDSAVYLCASSLAGTSGRFWDEQFFGPGTRLTVL.

The gene calls are TRBV11-2 and TRBJ1-4; D not certain. From germline, CDR1 is SGHAT and CDR2 FQNNGV. The CDR3 sequence is 9 residues long. Between the trimmed V and J ends, which lost 5 bases and 11 bases, there was a span of 3 bases. The CDR3 DNA sequence: TGTGCCAGCAGCCCTAAACTGTTTTTT. Protein sequence: CASSPKLFF.

Notes on this clone: Other DNA sequences within the sample encode an identical CDR3. This chain connects TRBV30 to TRBJ1-5; TRBD1 matches 7 bases. The V gene's germline CDR1 is GTSNPN and CDR2 SVGIG (reference sequence). This CDR3 contains 14 residues. V gave up 2 bases and J gave up 2 bases; unmatched junction bases: 3. The CDR3 nucleotides are TGTGCCTGGAGTACAGGGGAGGGCAATCAGCCCCAGCATTTT. As protein: CAWSTGEGNQPQHF.

In DNA, the CDR3 is TGTGCCAGCAGCCGCCCTGACAGGGCCACTGAAGCTTTCTTT. Its protein is CASSRPDRATEAFF. The V gene is TRBV14, the J gene TRBJ1-1; TRBD1 aligns across 7 bases. Trimming took 4 bases from V and 4 from J; bases not matched to a gene: 6. There are 14 residues in the CDR3. Germline V CDR1 and CDR2: SGHDN, FVKESK.

The chain has TRBV3-1 (or the pseudogene TRBV3-2) and TRBJ2-2; 8 bases are shared with TRBD2. Germline V CDR1 and CDR2: LGHDT, YNNKEL (reference sequence). V shed 4 bases, J shed 7 bases, and the junction held 5 bases outside the gene matches. This CDR3 is built from 14 residues. CDR3 residues: CASSPGGRIGELFF. The CDR3 DNA reads TGTGCCAGCAGCCCGGGAGGGAGGATCGGGGAGCTGTTTTTT.